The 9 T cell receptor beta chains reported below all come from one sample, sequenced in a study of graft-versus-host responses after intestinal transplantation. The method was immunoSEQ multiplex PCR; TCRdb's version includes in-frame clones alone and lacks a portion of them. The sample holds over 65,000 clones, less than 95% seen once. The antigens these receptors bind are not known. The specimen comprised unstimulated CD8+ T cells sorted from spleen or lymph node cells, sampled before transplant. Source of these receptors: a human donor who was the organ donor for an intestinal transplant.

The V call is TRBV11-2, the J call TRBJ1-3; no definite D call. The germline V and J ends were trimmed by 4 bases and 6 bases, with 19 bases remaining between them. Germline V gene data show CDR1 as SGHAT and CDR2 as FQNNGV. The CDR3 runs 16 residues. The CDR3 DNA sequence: TGTGCCAGCAGCTCGCAAATGGCCGGGTGGGAAAACACCATATATTTT. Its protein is CASSSQMAGWENTIYF.

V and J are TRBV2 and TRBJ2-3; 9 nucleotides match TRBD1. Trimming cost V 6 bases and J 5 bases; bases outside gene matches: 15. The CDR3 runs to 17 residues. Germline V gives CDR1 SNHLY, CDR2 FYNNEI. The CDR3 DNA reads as TGTGCCAGCAGACCCTTAGGGTGGGACAGGGAAATAGATACGCAGTATTTT. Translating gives CASRPLGWDREIDTQYF.

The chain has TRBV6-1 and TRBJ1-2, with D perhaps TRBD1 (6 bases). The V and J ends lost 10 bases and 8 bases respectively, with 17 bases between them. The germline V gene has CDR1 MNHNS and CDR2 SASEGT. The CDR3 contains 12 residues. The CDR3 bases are TGTGCCACCCGAGGGGGGGGAGACGGCTACACCTTC. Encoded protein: CATRGGGDGYTF.

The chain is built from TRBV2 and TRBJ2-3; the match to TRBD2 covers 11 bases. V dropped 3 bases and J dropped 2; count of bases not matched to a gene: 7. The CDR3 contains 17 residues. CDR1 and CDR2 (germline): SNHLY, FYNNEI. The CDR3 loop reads CASSDVGSGRDTDTQYF. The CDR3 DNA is TGTGCCAGCAGTGACGTAGGTAGCGGGAGGGACACAGATACGCAGTATTTT.

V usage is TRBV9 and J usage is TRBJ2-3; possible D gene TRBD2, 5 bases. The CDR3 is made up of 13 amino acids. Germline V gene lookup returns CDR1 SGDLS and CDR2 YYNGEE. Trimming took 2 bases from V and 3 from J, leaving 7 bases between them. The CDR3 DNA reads TGTGCCAGCAGCGTCGGCGGGACAGATACGCAGTATTTT. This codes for CASSVGGTDTQYF.

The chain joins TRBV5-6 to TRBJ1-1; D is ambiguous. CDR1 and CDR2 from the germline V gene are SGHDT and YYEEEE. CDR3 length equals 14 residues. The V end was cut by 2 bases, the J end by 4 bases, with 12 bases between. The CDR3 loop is CASSFERWGTEAFF. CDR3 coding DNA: TGTGCCAGCAGCTTCGAAAGGTGGGGCACTGAAGCTTTCTTT.

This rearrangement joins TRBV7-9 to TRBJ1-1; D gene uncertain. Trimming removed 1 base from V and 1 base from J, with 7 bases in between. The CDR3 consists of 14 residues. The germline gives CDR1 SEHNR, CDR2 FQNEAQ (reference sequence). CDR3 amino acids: CASSLETANTEAFF. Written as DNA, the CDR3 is TGTGCCAGCAGCTTAGAAACGGCGAACACTGAAGCTTTCTTT.

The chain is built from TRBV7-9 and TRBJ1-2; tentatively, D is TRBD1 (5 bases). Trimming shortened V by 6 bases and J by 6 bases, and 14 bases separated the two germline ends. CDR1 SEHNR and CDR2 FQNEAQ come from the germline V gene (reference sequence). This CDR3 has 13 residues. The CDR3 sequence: CASSWPLGDGYTF. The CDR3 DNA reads TGTGCCAGCAGTTGGCCTTTGGGGGATGGCTACACCTTC.

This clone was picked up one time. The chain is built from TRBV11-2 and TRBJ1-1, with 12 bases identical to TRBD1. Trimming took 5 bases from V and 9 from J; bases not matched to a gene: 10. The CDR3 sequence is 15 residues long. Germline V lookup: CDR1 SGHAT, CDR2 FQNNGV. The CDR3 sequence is CASSPGTGGLFKAFF. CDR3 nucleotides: TGTGCCAGCAGCCCGGGGACAGGGGGCCTATTTAAAGCTTTCTTT.